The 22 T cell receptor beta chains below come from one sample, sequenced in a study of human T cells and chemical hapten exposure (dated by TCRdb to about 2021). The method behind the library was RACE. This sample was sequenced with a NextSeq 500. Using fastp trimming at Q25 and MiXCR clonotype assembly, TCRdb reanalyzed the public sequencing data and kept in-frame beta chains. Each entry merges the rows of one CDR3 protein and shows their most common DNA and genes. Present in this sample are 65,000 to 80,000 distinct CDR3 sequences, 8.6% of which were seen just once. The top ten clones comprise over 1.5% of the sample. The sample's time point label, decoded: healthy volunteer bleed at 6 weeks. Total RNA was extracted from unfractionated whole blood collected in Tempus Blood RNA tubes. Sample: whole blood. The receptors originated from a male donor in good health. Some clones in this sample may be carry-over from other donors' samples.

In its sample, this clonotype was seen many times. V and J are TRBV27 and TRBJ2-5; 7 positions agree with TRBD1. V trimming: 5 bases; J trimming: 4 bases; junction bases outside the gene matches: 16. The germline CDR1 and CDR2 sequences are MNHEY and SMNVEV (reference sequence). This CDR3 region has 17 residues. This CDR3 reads CASSPTRQGGVAETQYF. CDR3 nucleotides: TGTGCCAGCAGTCCTACCCGACAGGGTGGGGTTGCAGAGACCCAGTACTTC.

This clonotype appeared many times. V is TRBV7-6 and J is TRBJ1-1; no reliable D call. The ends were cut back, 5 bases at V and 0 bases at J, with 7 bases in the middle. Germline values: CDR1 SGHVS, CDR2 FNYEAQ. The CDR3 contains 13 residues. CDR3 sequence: CASSAGMNTEAFF. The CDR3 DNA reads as TGTGCCAGCAGCGCGGGGATGAACACTGAAGCTTTCTTT.

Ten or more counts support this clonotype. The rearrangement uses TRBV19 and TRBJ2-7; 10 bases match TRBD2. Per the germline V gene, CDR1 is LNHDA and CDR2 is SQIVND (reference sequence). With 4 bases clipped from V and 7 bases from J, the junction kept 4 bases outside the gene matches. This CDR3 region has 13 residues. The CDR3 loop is CASSRGLADEQYF. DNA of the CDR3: TGTGCCAGTAGTAGAGGACTAGCGGATGAGCAGTACTTC.

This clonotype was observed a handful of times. The CDR3 nucleotides are TGTGCCATCAGTGACCCTTACGAGCAGTACTTC. It is translated as CAISDPYEQYF. The V call is TRBV10-3, the J call TRBJ2-7, with D hard to call. The CDR3 has 11 residues. Trimming pared 3 bases from V and 4 bases from J, leaving 4 bases between. The V gene's germline CDR1 is ENHRY and CDR2 SYGVKD.

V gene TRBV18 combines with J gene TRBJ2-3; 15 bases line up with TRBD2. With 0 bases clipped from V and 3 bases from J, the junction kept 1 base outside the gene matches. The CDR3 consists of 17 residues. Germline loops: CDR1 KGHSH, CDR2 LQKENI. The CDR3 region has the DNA TGTGCCAGCTCACCACCCGGACTAGCGGGAGGGACAGATACGCAGTATTTT. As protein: CASSPPGLAGGTDTQYF.

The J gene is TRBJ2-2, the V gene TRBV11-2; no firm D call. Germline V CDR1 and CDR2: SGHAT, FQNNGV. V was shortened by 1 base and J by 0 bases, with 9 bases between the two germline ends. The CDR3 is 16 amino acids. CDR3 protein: CASSLAQRPNTGELFF. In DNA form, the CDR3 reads TGTGCCAGCAGCTTAGCGCAGAGACCGAACACCGGGGAGCTGTTTTTT.

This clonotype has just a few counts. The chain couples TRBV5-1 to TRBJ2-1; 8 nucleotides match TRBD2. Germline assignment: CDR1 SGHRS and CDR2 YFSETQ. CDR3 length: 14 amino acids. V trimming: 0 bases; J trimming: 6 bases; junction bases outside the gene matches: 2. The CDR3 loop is CASSLGGLGNEQFF. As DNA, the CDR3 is TGCGCCAGCAGCTTGGGGGGACTAGGCAATGAGCAGTTCTTC.

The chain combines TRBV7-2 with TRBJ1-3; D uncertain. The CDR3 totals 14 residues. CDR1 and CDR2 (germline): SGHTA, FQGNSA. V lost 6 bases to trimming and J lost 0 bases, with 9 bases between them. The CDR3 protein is CASSRSSSGNTIYF. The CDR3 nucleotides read TGTGCCAGCAGTAGGAGTTCCTCTGGAAACACCATATATTTT.

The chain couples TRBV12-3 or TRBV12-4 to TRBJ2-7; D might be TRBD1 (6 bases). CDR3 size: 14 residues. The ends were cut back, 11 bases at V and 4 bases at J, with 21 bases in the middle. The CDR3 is CASNARDKRYEQYF. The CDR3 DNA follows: TGTGCCTCCAACGCTAGGGACAAGCGGTACGAGCAGTACTTC.

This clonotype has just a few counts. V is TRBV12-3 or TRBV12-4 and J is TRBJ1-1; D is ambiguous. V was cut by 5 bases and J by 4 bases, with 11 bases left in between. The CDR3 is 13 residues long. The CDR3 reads CASSPRSSTEAFF. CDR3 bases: TGTGCCAGCAGTCCTAGGTCTTCCACTGAAGCTTTCTTT.

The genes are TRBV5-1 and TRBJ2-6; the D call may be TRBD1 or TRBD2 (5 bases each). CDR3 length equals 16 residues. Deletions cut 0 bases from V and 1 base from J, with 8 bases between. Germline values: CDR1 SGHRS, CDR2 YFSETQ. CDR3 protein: CASSLGDVSGANVLTF. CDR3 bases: TGCGCCAGCAGCTTGGGGGACGTGTCTGGGGCCAACGTCCTGACTTTC.

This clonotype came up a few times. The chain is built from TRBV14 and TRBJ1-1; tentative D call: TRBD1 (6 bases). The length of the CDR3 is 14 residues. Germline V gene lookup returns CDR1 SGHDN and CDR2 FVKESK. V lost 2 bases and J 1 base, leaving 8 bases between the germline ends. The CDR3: CASSQRGQNTEAFF. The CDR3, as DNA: TGTGCCAGCAGCCAACGGGGGCAGAACACTGAAGCTTTCTTT.

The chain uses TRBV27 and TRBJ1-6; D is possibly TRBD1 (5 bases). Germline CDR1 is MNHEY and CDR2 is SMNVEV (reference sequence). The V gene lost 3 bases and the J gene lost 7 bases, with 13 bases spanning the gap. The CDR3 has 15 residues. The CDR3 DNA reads TGTGCCAGCAGTTTGTTAGGGGCGAGGAATTCACCCCTCCACTTT. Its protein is CASSLLGARNSPLHF.

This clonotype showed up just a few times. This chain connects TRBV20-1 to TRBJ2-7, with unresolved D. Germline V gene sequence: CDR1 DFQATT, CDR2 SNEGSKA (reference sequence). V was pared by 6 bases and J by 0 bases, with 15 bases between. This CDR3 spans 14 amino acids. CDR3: CSAARHPSSYEQYF. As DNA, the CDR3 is TGCAGTGCCGCCCGTCACCCCAGCTCCTACGAGCAGTACTTC.

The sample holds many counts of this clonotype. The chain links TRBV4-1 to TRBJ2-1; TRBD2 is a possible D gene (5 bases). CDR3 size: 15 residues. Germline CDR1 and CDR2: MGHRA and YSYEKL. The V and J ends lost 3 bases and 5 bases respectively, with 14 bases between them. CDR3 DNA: TGCGCCAGCAGCCATTGGCAGCGGAGTAACAATGAGCAGTTCTTC. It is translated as CASSHWQRSNNEQFF.

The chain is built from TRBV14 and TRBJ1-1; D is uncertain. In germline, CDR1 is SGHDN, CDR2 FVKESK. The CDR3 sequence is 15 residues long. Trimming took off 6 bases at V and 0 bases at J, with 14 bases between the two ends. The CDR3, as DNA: TGTGCCAGCAGTCCCTGGGAGACTATGAACACTGAAGCTTTCTTT. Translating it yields CASSPWETMNTEAFF.

The CDR3 loop reads CASSQPFQLANRTDTQYF. The CDR3 DNA sequence: TGCGCCAGCAGCCAACCCTTCCAACTAGCGAACCGCACAGATACGCAGTATTTT. The chain is built from TRBV4-1 and TRBJ2-3, with 7 bases that match TRBD2. Germline values: CDR1 MGHRA, CDR2 YSYEKL. With V trimmed by 2 bases and J by 1 base, 12 bases remained unmatched. The CDR3 consists of 18 residues.

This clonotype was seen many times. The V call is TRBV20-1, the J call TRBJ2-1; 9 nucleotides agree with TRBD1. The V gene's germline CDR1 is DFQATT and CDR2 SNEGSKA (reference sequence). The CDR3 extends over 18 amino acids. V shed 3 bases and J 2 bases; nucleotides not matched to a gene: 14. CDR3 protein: CSASPLILDRGTYNEQFF. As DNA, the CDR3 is TGCAGTGCTAGCCCACTCATTCTTGACAGGGGGACCTACAATGAGCAGTTCTTC.

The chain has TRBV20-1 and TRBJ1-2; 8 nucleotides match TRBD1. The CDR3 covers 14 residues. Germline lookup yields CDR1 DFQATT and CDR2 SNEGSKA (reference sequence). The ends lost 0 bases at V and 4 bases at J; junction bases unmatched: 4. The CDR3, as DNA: TGCAGTGCTAGAGATAGGGACAGGAGCTATGGCTACACCTTC. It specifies CSARDRDRSYGYTF.

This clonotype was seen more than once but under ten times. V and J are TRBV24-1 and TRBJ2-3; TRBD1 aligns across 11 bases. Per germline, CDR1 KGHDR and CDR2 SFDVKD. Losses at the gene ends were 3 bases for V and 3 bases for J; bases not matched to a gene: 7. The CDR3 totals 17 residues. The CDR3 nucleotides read TGTGCCACCAGTGATGCCGGGACAGGGGGATTTACAGATACGCAGTATTTT. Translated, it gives CATSDAGTGGFTDTQYF.

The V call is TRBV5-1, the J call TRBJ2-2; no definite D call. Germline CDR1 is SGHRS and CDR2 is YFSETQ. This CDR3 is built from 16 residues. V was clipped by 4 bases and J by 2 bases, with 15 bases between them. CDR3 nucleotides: TGCGCCAGCAGCCTAGGCGACATAGGCAACACCGGGGAGCTGTTTTTT. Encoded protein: CASSLGDIGNTGELFF.

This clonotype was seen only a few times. For the CDR3, the DNA is TGTGCCAGCAGCTTAGTCGGCCAGGGGGGCAATCAGCCCCAGCATTTT. It codes for CASSLVGQGGNQPQHF. The chain is built from TRBV7-2 and TRBJ1-5; TRBD1 matches 7 bases. Losses at the gene ends were 1 base for V and 2 bases for J; bases not matched to a gene: 5. This CDR3 has 16 residues. CDR1 SGHTA and CDR2 FQGNSA come from the germline V gene.